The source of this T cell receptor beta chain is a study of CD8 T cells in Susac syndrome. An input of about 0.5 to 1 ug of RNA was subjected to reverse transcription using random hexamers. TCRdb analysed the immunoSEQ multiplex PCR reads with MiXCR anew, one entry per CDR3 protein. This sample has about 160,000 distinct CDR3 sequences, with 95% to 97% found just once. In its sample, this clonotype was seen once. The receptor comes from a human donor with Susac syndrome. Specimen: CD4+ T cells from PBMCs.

CDR3 sequence reads: CASSFGTGPNYGYTF. CDR3 nucleotide sequence: TGTGCCAGCAGCTTTGGGACAGGACCTAACTATGGCTACACCTTC. The chain is built from TRBV5-4 and TRBJ1-2, with 8 positions matching TRBD1. The CDR3 contains 15 residues. With 2 bases clipped from V and 0 bases from J, the junction kept 3 bases outside the gene matches. Looked up from germline, CDR1 is SGHNT and CDR2 is YYREEE (reference sequence). The entire variable domain, with the rest obtained from reference TRBV5-4 and TRBJ1-2, is as follows: ETGVTQSPTHLIKTRGQQVTLRCSSQSGHNTVSWYQQALGQGPQFIFQYYREEENGRGNFPPRFSGLQFPNYSSELNVNALELDDSALYLCASSFGTGPNYGYTFGSGTRLTVV.